This TCR beta chain was recovered during a study of blood T cell repertoires in COVID-19 (dated by TCRdb to the early 2020s). Regarding the study in general: The collaborator samples originated in the United States, Italy and Spain and spanned the acute and convalescent phases of COVID-19. A freely available public database, intended as a resource for researchers studying the immune response to SARS-CoV-2, is where the repertoires were released. HLA class I and class II types, where available, came from metadata supplied by the sample provider rather than from assay-based typing. Samples were obtained from the ongoing ImmuneRACE study (first 160 participants) and from about 1,300 subjects provided by 6 global collaborators. The prospective study material was composed of cDNA or gDNA derived from T cells, B-cell-depleted T cells, or PBMCs. The sample metadata nearly always contained a de-identified subject ID, COVID-19 status, age in years and sex. Subjects who had been exposed to COVID-19, were actively infected with it, or had recovered from it provided the deeply sampled blood TCRbeta repertoires that made up the dataset.

V and J are truncated by 6 bases and 9 bases respectively, leaving an intervening sequence of 16 bases. Reading from cysteine to phenylalanine, the CDR3 counts 13 amino acids. The retained sequence is limited to the CDR3, 39 bases, with the frame set at the first base. Based on the germline V gene, the CDR1 and CDR2 sequences are MDHEN and SYDVKM. The investigation overall reported the following: The quantity of clinical and demographic metadata differed by source and by participant and was supplied without curation.

TCRbeta CDR3 regions were amplified from genomic DNA using the immunoSEQ Assay, a bias-controlled multiplex PCR. Concerning the study's data processing: Within the assay, amplification of reference gene primers was used to estimate how many nucleated cells each sample contained. To quantify the absolute abundance of each unique TCRbeta CDR3 rearrangement, sequence reads were collapsed and filtered. Productive Simpson clonality was computed per sample as the square root of Simpson's diversity index over productive rearrangements. TCRdb took this table from immuneACCESS and kept in-frame rearrangements with V and J called. Such tables lack part of the clones; where checked against another copy, unresolved V genes explain under half of the gap, and the rest is unexplained. The D gene and trimming were derived from the DNA, and the V and J assignments and clone size from that table. The sample yields about 95,000 clones; about nine tenths were counted once. The top ten clones comprise 3% to 4.5% of the sample.

To note about this clone: The target of this receptor is not known. There are no base qualities to consult, and no much larger clone falls within one base.

Whole blood was collected in K2EDTA tubes by collaborating institutions according to the institutions' own protocols. For TCRbeta analysis, collaborator samples were shipped as frozen whole blood, as isolated PBMCs, or as DNA extracted from either sample type. The TCR sequence derives from a woman aged 50 to 60 in a cohort sampled during active COVID-19. The chain employs TRBV28 and TRBJ2-3, with no reliable assignment of the D segment. Sequenced input: peripheral blood. The nucleotides are TGTGCCAGCAGAAACCTTGGTCCCCGGACGCAGTATTTT. This is translated as CASRNLGPRTQYF.